The entry below gives a single T cell receptor beta chain sequence along with its context. The sample is drawn from a study of T cells in localized non-small cell lung cancer. J gave up 0 bases and V 6 bases, and 14 bases lay outside the gene matches. The length of the CDR3 is 19 residues. The V gene's germline CDR1 is LNHDA and CDR2 SQIVND (reference sequence). Profiling relied on immunoSEQ multiplex PCR, and the TCRdb table lists in-frame clones only, not all of them. Seen here are 4,000 to 4,500 clones, over 25% observed once, and the top ten hold almost 8.5%. J is TRBJ2-3 and V is TRBV19; 11 bases are shared with TRBD2. The receptor was derived from a male donor at least 60 years old with stage I lung adenocarcinoma. The sequences come from lung tumor tissue, collected before any cancer treatment. The CDR3 DNA reads TGTGCCAGTAGCTACTCGGCTAGCGGGGGGACTCGGAGCACAGATACGCAGTATTTT. It encodes CASSYSASGGTRSTDTQYF.